This T cell receptor beta chain was sequenced during a study of shared clonotypes between healthy human individuals. Findings and limits, study-wide: Compared with memory subsets, naive subsets generally had larger estimated richness. In this cohort, only blood was sampled, and tissue repertoires likely differ.

This clone showed up just a few times. Its target is not known. Genomic DNA belonging to each subset was distributed in equal measure over several immunoSEQ plates. The method was immunoSEQ multiplex PCR; TCRdb's version includes in-frame clones alone and lacks a portion of them. The data hold roughly 1,100,000 clones, with approximately 70% observed a single time. CDR1 and CDR2 (germline): KGHSH, LQKENI. The CDR3 runs to 13 residues. The V end lost 2 bases, the J end lost 6 bases, and 11 bases lay between the germline ends. The sample comprised memory CD4+ T cells sorted from blood. Subset here: CD45RA-negative fraction. The sequence came from a man between 18 and 29 years old in good health. This rearrangement joins TRBV18 to TRBJ2-7, with TRBD1 as a possible D gene (5 bases). CDR3 DNA: TGTGCCAGCTCACCAGCCGTTCAGGGCGAGCAGTACTTC. Amino acids: CASSPAVQGEQYF.